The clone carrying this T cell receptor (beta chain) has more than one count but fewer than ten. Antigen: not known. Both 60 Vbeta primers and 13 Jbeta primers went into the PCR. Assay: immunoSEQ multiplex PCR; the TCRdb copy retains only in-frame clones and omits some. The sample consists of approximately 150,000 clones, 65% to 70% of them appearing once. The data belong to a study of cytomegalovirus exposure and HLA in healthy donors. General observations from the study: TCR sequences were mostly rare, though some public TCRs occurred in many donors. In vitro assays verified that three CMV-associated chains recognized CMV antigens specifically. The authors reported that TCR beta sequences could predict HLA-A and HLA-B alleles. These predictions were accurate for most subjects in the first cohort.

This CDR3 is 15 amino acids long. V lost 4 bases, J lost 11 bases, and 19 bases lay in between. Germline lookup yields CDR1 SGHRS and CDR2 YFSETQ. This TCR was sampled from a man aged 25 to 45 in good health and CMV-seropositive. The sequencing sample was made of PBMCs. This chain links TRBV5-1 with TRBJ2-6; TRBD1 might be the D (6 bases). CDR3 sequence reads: CASSLQDRPADVLTF. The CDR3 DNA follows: TGCGCCAGCAGCCTCCAGGACAGACCCGCCGACGTCCTGACTTTC.